The clone carrying this T cell receptor beta chain was detected once. This CDR3 is built from 13 residues. V was trimmed by 3 bases and J by 8 bases, leaving 14 bases between them. Per the germline V gene, CDR1 is DFQATT and CDR2 is SNEGSKA (reference sequence). This entry is derived from a study of blood T cell repertoires in COVID-19. Overall study: Collection of acute and convalescent COVID-19 samples took place in the United States, Italy and Spain. The analysed material was cDNA or gDNA that came from T cells, B-cell-depleted T cells, or PBMCs.

Methods used by the authors: Reference gene primer amplification gave nucleated cell count estimates. TCRdb's table, derived via immunoSEQ multiplex PCR, lists solely in-frame clones and lacks some. V, J and clone size reflect that table, while D and trimming were determined from the DNA. Of about 220,000 clones in the sample, more than 65% are singletons; the top ten hold less than 2.5%. The clonotype originates from an older woman with acute or convalescent COVID-19. The gene calls are TRBV20-1 and TRBJ2-1; possible D gene TRBD1, 6 bases. Sequencing was carried out using peripheral blood. The CDR3 DNA sequence: TGCAGTGCTAGTGGGACAAAGCTGGATGAGCAGTTCTTC. This gives the protein CSASGTKLDEQFF.